The 17 T cell receptor beta chains in this list originate from one sample, sequenced in a study of spatial heterogeneity in lung cancer. TCRdb used MiXCR to reprocess the 5' RACE reads, holding one entry per CDR3 protein. The sample consists of some 37,000 distinct CDR3 sequences, around 7.5% of them appearing once. Sample time point: sample taken at primary tumor resection. Unsorted whole RNA samples from tumor, nontumor lung or frozen PBMC were sequenced. Sequencing was performed on PBMCs, taken at surgery. The receptors were gathered from a male donor with early-stage non-small cell lung cancer.

This chain joins TRBV11-2 and TRBJ2-1, with D possibly being TRBD2 (5 bases). V lost 2 bases and J lost 4, with 12 bases in between. Germline V CDR1 and CDR2: SGHAT, FQNNGV. The CDR3 is 15 residues long. CDR3 in DNA: TGTGCCAGCAGCTTATTCGAGGGCACTTACAATGAGCAGTTCTTC. It yields the protein CASSLFEGTYNEQFF.

This clonotype showed up just a few times. The V call is TRBV9, the J call TRBJ2-5; 8 bases are shared with TRBD2. This CDR3 region has 14 residues. V gave up 4 bases and J gave up 2 bases; unmatched junction bases: 4. The germline V gene has CDR1 SGDLS and CDR2 YYNGEE. DNA of the CDR3: TGTGCCAGCAGCACTAGCGGTGATCAAGAGACCCAGTACTTC. It yields the protein CASSTSGDQETQYF.

Turning to this clonotype: A read error may be the cause here, since a much bigger clone is one base away. The chain is built from TRBV11-2 and TRBJ2-1; D gene unclear. Germline values: CDR1 SGHAT, CDR2 FQNNGV. The CDR3 contains 12 residues. CDR3 sequence reads: CASSLAYNERFF. The CDR3 DNA reads TGTGCCAGCAGCTTAGCGTACAATGAGCGGTTCTTC.

This clonotype was seen at least ten times. The chain couples TRBV7-3 to TRBJ1-1; 9 bases map to TRBD1. The V gene's germline CDR1 is SGHTA and CDR2 FQGTGA. V was pared by 5 bases and J by 0 bases, with 10 bases of the junction left unmatched. This CDR3 is built from 17 residues. For the CDR3, the DNA is TGTGCCAGCAGCAGACCGGGACAGGGCTCAATGAACACTGAAGCTTTCTTT. Amino acids: CASSRPGQGSMNTEAFF.

This clonotype was counted a few times. The rearrangement links TRBV24-1 to TRBJ2-3; 8 nucleotides line up with TRBD2. This CDR3 spans 17 amino acids. V trimming: 4 bases; J trimming: 0 bases; junction bases outside the gene matches: 8. CDR1 and CDR2 (germline): KGHDR, SFDVKD. The CDR3 DNA reads as TGTGCCACCAGTGACGCCGGGAGGGCGGCTAGCACAGATACGCAGTATTTT. The encoded protein is CATSDAGRAASTDTQYF.

The table lists this clonotype with many counts. The genes are TRBV13 and TRBJ2-3; 12 bases are shared with TRBD2. CDR3 length: 17 residues. V was pared by 3 bases and J by 0 bases, with 4 bases of the junction left unmatched. The V gene's germline CDR1 is PRHDT and CDR2 FYEKMQ (reference sequence). In nucleotides, the CDR3 is TGTGCCAGCAGCTTCCTAGGACTAGCGGGGAGCACAGATACGCAGTATTTT. Residues: CASSFLGLAGSTDTQYF.

The V call is TRBV7-2, the J call TRBJ2-6; D gene ambiguous. Trimming pared 5 bases from V and 0 bases from J, leaving 11 bases between. This CDR3 contains 16 residues. The germline CDR1 and CDR2 sequences are SGHTA and FQGNSA. CDR3 protein: CASSPRSLSGANVLTF. CDR3 DNA: TGTGCCAGCAGCCCCAGATCTCTCTCTGGGGCCAACGTCCTGACTTTC.

This clonotype has ten or more counts. The chain employs TRBV5-1 and TRBJ1-3; perhaps TRBD1 as D (5 bases). Deletions cut 4 bases from V and 4 bases from J, with 15 bases between. The CDR3 has 15 residues. Per germline, CDR1 SGHRS and CDR2 YFSETQ. This CDR3 reads CASSGPGQSGNTIYF. As DNA, the CDR3 is TGCGCCAGCAGCGGACCGGGGCAGTCAGGAAACACCATATATTTT. The whole variable domain, remainder taken from reference TRBV5-1 and TRBJ1-3, is KAGVTQTPRYLIKTRGQQVTLSCSPISGHRSVSWYQQTPGQGLQFLFEYFSETQRNKGNFPGRFSGRQFSNSRSEMNVSTLELGDSALYLCASSGPGQSGNTIYFGEGSWLTVV.

The J gene is TRBJ2-5, the V gene TRBV20-1; maybe TRBD2 (7 bases). Trimming left V 4 bases short and J 4 bases short, with 16 bases between. The CDR3 extends over 14 amino acids. Germline V lookup: CDR1 DFQATT, CDR2 SNEGSKA (reference sequence). The CDR3 loop reads CSATEGGPGETQYF. The CDR3 DNA is TGCAGTGCTACCGAGGGGGGGCCGGGAGAGACCCAGTACTTC.

At least ten counts were recorded for this clonotype. The rearrangement links TRBV12-3 or TRBV12-4 to TRBJ2-7; the match to TRBD1 covers 7 bases. The CDR3 length is 14 residues. With V trimmed by 3 bases and J by 0 bases, 2 bases remained unmatched. CDR3 bases: TGTGCCAGCAGTTTTGGGGACAGCTCCTACGAGCAGTACTTC. It codes for CASSFGDSSYEQYF.

V and J are TRBV7-9 and TRBJ2-3, with 15 bases lining up with TRBD2. The V segment lost 5 bases and the J segment 0 bases; nucleotides outside the gene matches: 9. There are 19 residues in the CDR3. CDR1 and CDR2 from the germline V gene are SEHNR and FQNEAQ (reference sequence). CDR3 protein: CASSTTGTSGGSSTDTQYF. The CDR3 DNA is TGTGCCAGCAGCACTACCGGGACTAGCGGGGGGTCTAGCACAGATACGCAGTATTTT.

This clonotype came up many times. J is TRBJ1-5 and V is TRBV20-1; D not resolved. CDR1 DFQATT and CDR2 SNEGSKA come from the germline V gene (reference sequence). The V end was cut by 4 bases, the J end by 0 bases, with 16 bases between. The CDR3 is 16 amino acids. The CDR3 nucleotides are TGCAGTGCTACCCCCGCGGTAGTTCATAGCAATCAGCCCCAGCATTTT. The encoded protein is CSATPAVVHSNQPQHF.

The rearrangement links TRBV7-3 to TRBJ1-1; D call uncertain. Looked up from germline, CDR1 is SGHTA and CDR2 is FQGTGA. V was trimmed by 0 bases and J by 7 bases, leaving 6 bases between them. The CDR3 length is 12 residues. The CDR3 protein is CASSLTVGEAFF. The CDR3 DNA sequence: TGTGCCAGCAGCTTAACGGTGGGTGAAGCTTTCTTT.

This clonotype was seen repeatedly, ten times or more. The chain combines TRBV30 with TRBJ2-5, with a tentative D call TRBD2 (6 bases). The V end was cut by 3 bases, the J end by 3 bases, with 11 bases between. The CDR3 totals 13 residues. CDR1 and CDR2 (germline): GTSNPN, SVGIG (reference sequence). DNA of the CDR3: TGTGCCTGGAGGAAGAAGCGGGAAGAGACCCAGTACTTC. It yields the protein CAWRKKREETQYF.

This clonotype was seen ten or more times. The chain couples TRBV12-3 or TRBV12-4 to TRBJ1-4; D ambiguous. The CDR3 sequence is 14 residues long. The ends were cut back, 7 bases at V and 8 bases at J, with 17 bases in the middle. CDR3 in DNA: TGTGCCAGCACCCCAAAGCTTATGGGCGAAAAACTGTTTTTT. It codes for CASTPKLMGEKLFF.

In this sample, this clonotype turned up many times. This rearrangement joins TRBV24-1 to TRBJ1-5, with D unresolved. This CDR3 has 14 amino acids. V was cut by 3 bases and J by 3 bases, with 8 bases left in between. Germline V gives CDR1 KGHDR, CDR2 SFDVKD. The CDR3 DNA follows: TGTGCCACCAGTGATCCCCGGGTCAATCAGCCCCAGCATTTT. Translating gives CATSDPRVNQPQHF.

The genes are TRBV4-2 and TRBJ2-1; maybe TRBD2 (6 bases). The V end was cut by 4 bases, the J end by 12 bases, with 25 bases between. This CDR3 region has 16 residues. From germline, CDR1 is LGHNA and CDR2 YNFKEQ. CDR3 bases: TGTGCCAGCAGCCCCATGTTCTGGAGGGCGGGTTCTTCGCAGTTCTTC. Translating it yields CASSPMFWRAGSSQFF.